Below are 26 T cell receptor beta chains sequenced from a single sample in a study of multiple sclerosis patients with progressive multifocal leukoencephalopathy. Repertoires were generated with immunoSEQ multiplex PCR, while TCRdb's copy carries only in-frame clones and drops some. The table shows about 33,000 clones, with less than 90% occurring only once. Time point here: time of PML onset. Sequences were derived from PBMCs, sampled from a patient treated with natalizumab. These receptors were taken from a human donor with progressive multifocal leukoencephalopathy.

The CDR3 region is CAIGRNYNEQFF. The CDR3 region has the DNA TGTGCCATAGGACGGAATTACAATGAGCAGTTCTTC. The chain combines TRBV10-3 with TRBJ2-1, with unresolved D. This CDR3 has 12 residues. The V and J ends lost 9 bases and 4 bases respectively, with 10 bases between them. Germline values: CDR1 ENHRY, CDR2 SYGVKD.

The chain uses TRBV4-1 and TRBJ2-7; D remains unclear. CDR1 is MGHRA and CDR2 is YSYEKL in the germline V gene. V was shortened by 3 bases and J by 4 bases, with 25 bases between the two germline ends. The CDR3 length is 18 residues. The CDR3 protein is CASSQEASLTLGEYEQYF. The CDR3 DNA reads TGCGCCAGCAGCCAGGAAGCCTCATTGACTCTAGGAGAATACGAGCAGTACTTC.

The chain employs TRBV27 and TRBJ2-3; 10 nucleotides agree with TRBD2. The CDR3 loop spans 16 amino acids. Germline V lookup: CDR1 MNHEY, CDR2 SMNVEV (reference sequence). V lost 3 bases and J lost 9; bases outside the gene matches: 12. CDR3 sequence reads: CASSFPGASGRGTQYF. The CDR3 coding sequence is TGTGCCAGCAGTTTCCCCGGGGCAAGCGGGAGGGGCACGCAGTATTTT.

This clone was observed once. The chain couples TRBV7-6 to TRBJ2-5; possibly TRBD2 for D (5 bases). The CDR3 has 11 residues. The V gene's germline CDR1 is SGHVS and CDR2 FNYEAQ. Trimming took off 5 bases at V and 5 bases at J, with 6 bases between the two ends. CDR3 nucleotides: TGTGCCAGCAGCCGCGGGGAGACCCAGTACTTC. The encoded protein is CASSRGETQYF. Drawing the rest from reference TRBV7-6 and TRBJ2-5, the complete variable domain is GAGVSQSPRYKVTKRGQDVALRCDPISGHVSLYWYRQALGQGPEFLTYFNYEAQQDKSGLPNDRFSAERPEGSISTLTIQRTEQRDSAMYRCASSRGETQYFGPGTRLLVL.

The rearrangement joins TRBV19 to TRBJ1-2; 9 bases match TRBD1. The CDR3 runs to 16 residues. The germline gives CDR1 LNHDA, CDR2 SQIVND (reference sequence). The V segment lost 6 bases and the J segment 3 bases; nucleotides outside the gene matches: 11. CDR3 sequence reads: CASSTAGTGYHYGYTF. Written as DNA, the CDR3 is TGTGCCAGTAGCACTGCCGGGACAGGGTATCACTATGGCTACACCTTC.

The chain uses TRBV7-8 and TRBJ1-3; no clear D gene. The CDR3 extends over 14 amino acids. Per germline, CDR1 SGHVS and CDR2 FQNEAQ. Trimming cost V 1 base and J 2 bases, with 6 bases left between them. The chain's CDR3 is CASSLVRAGNTIYF. Here the CDR3 DNA reads TGTGCCAGCAGCTTAGTGAGGGCTGGAAACACCATATATTTT.

V gene TRBV28 combines with J gene TRBJ2-1; TRBD2 matches 10 bases. V was pared by 7 bases and J by 4 bases, with 4 bases of the junction left unmatched. This CDR3 is built from 14 residues. Germline CDR1 and CDR2: MDHEN and SYDVKM. CDR3 DNA sequence: TGTGCCAGCATTCGAGCGGGAGGGTACAATGAGCAGTTCTTC. It specifies CASIRAGGYNEQFF. Drawing the rest from reference TRBV28 and TRBJ2-1, the complete variable domain is DVKVTQSSRYLVKRTGEKVFLECVQDMDHENMFWYRQDPGLGLRLIYFSYDVKMKEKGDIPEGYSVSREKKERFSLILESASTNQTSMYLCASIRAGGYNEQFFGPGTRLTVL.

This clone has a single count. The rearrangement uses TRBV6-5 and TRBJ1-2, with D unresolved. V lost 6 bases and J 3 bases, leaving 11 bases between the germline ends. The CDR3 consists of 13 residues. Per the germline V gene, CDR1 is MNHEY and CDR2 is SVGAGI. The DNA of the CDR3 is TGTGCCAGCAGGGACGTCCGGCACTATGGCTACACCTTC. Amino acids: CASRDVRHYGYTF.

The gene calls are TRBV18 and TRBJ2-4; 7 nucleotides line up with TRBD1. The germline gives CDR1 KGHSH, CDR2 LQKENI. The junction had 5 bases not matched to a gene; V was cut back by 3 bases and J by 0 bases. The CDR3 is made up of 16 amino acids. The CDR3 sequence is CASSPDRSVAKNIQYF. CDR3 nucleotides: TGTGCCAGCTCACCGGACAGGAGCGTAGCCAAAAACATTCAGTACTTC.

The CDR3 sequence is CASSLGGLNTEAFF. CDR3 DNA sequence: TGTGCCAGCAGCTTGGGAGGCTTGAACACTGAAGCTTTCTTT. V usage is TRBV5-5 and J usage is TRBJ1-1; D unresolved. Germline-derived CDR1 and CDR2 are SGHKS and YYEKEE (reference sequence). V was shortened by 0 bases and J by 0 bases, with 6 bases between the two germline ends. CDR3 length: 14 amino acids.

With regard to this clone: Other nucleotide sequences in the sample specify the same CDR3. The V and J genes are TRBV28 and TRBJ1-3; 10 bases are a match to TRBD1. This CDR3 is built from 16 residues. J lost 4 bases, V lost 8 bases, and 11 bases had no gene match. Germline V gene data show CDR1 as MDHEN and CDR2 as SYDVKM. This CDR3 reads CASRDRGSGLGNTIYF. The CDR3 DNA reads as TGTGCCAGCCGGGACAGGGGATCGGGGCTCGGAAACACCATATATTTT.

The V and J genes are TRBV5-1 and TRBJ1-1; 10 bases are shared with TRBD1. The CDR3 spans 14 residues. Germline V gene data show CDR1 as SGHRS and CDR2 as YFSETQ. Losses at the gene ends were 7 bases for V and 4 bases for J; bases not matched to a gene: 7. The CDR3 nucleotides read TGCGCCAGCCTTCGACAGGGGGCGGTCACTGAAGCTTTCTTT. Amino acid sequence: CASLRQGAVTEAFF. Drawing the rest from reference TRBV5-1 and TRBJ1-1, the complete variable domain is KAGVTQTPRYLIKTRGQQVTLSCSPISGHRSVSWYQQTPGQGLQFLFEYFSETQRNKGNFPGRFSGRQFSNSRSEMNVSTLELGDSALYLCASLRQGAVTEAFFGQGTRLTVV.

J is TRBJ2-3 and V is TRBV12-5; weak D call: TRBD1 (6 bases). There are 18 residues in the CDR3. V lost 3 bases to trimming and J lost 4 bases, with 23 bases between them. CDR1 is LGHNT, CDR2 FRNRAP, per germline. In nucleotides, the CDR3 is TGTGCTAGTGGTTTCCCCCCGCCGGGACACGCCGCCCCAGATACGCAGTATTTT. Protein sequence: CASGFPPPGHAAPDTQYF.

The chain carries TRBV28 and TRBJ2-2; 10 nucleotides agree with TRBD2. Germline V gene data show CDR1 as MDHEN and CDR2 as SYDVKM. Unmatched junction bases numbered 9, after V lost 7 bases and J lost 7 bases. The CDR3 is 15 amino acids. DNA for the CDR3: TGTGCCAGCACCGACCAAGCGGGAGGGGGCGGGGAGCTGTTTTTT. Its translation: CASTDQAGGGGELFF.

This clone was detected a few times. This rearrangement joins TRBV7-9 to TRBJ1-2; tentative D call: TRBD1 (6 bases). CDR1 SEHNR and CDR2 FQNEAQ come from the germline V gene (reference sequence). Trimming cost V 5 bases and J 7 bases, with 17 bases left between them. The CDR3 is 14 residues long. CDR3: CASSGPAGAVGYTF. The CDR3 bases are TGTGCCAGCAGCGGCCCCGCGGGGGCGGTTGGCTACACCTTC. The full variable domain, its missing parts supplied by reference TRBV7-9 and TRBJ1-2, is DTGVSQNPRHKITKRGQNVTFRCDPISEHNRLYWYRQTLGQGPEFLTYFQNEAQLEKSRLLSDRFSAERPKGSFSTLEIQRTEQGDSAMYLCASSGPAGAVGYTFGSGTRLTVV.

The chain has TRBV7-9 and TRBJ2-1; D may be TRBD2 (6 bases). Trimming shortened V by 1 base and J by 9 bases, and 10 bases separated the two germline ends. Germline V gene sequence: CDR1 SEHNR, CDR2 FQNEAQ (reference sequence). The CDR3 covers 13 residues. CDR3 DNA sequence: TGTGCCAGCAGCTTAGTAGGCGGGATTGAGCAGTTCTTC. This codes for CASSLVGGIEQFF.

The rearrangement links TRBV21-1 to TRBJ1-1; the DNA was not used to check the table's D call, TRBD1. TRBV21-1 is assigned pseudogene status. CDR3 length equals 13 residues. For the CDR3, the DNA is TGTGCCAGCAGCCAGGTCATGAACACTGAAGCTTTCTTT. Translating gives CASSQVMNTEAFF.

The rearrangement links TRBV10-2 to TRBJ1-2; 8 bases line up with TRBD1. V trimming: 2 bases; J trimming: 3 bases; junction bases outside the gene matches: 2. The CDR3 runs to 14 residues. The germline gives CDR1 WSHSY, CDR2 SAAADI. The CDR3: CASSERQGYYGYTF. CDR3 sequence (DNA): TGCGCCAGCAGTGAGAGACAGGGGTACTATGGCTACACCTTC.

The count of this clone is one. The chain joins TRBV4-1 to TRBJ2-2; TRBD1 or TRBD2 may be the D gene (5 bases each). Germline V gene lookup returns CDR1 MGHRA and CDR2 YSYEKL. The CDR3 covers 17 residues. The germline V and J ends were trimmed by 4 bases and 4 bases, with 19 bases remaining between them. CDR3 bases: TGCGCCAGCAGCCGAGAACCTATAGGGGCGGGCACCGGGGAGCTGTTTTTT. Protein sequence: CASSREPIGAGTGELFF.

The rearrangement joins TRBV11-3 to TRBJ2-1; D ambiguous. Germline V gene data show CDR1 as SGHNT and CDR2 as YENEEA. This CDR3 contains 15 residues. V was pared by 2 bases and J by 6 bases, with 14 bases between. CDR3 in amino acids: CASSLMGKSGNEQFF. The CDR3 nucleotides are TGTGCCAGCAGCTTAATGGGGAAATCGGGCAATGAGCAGTTCTTC.

J is TRBJ2-2 and V is TRBV5-1; no reliable D call. This CDR3 is 15 amino acids long. With 2 bases removed from V and 1 base from J, the gap between germline ends came to 9 bases. CDR1 and CDR2 (germline): SGHRS, YFSETQ. The CDR3 sequence: CASSFLPVNTGELFF. For the CDR3, the DNA is TGCGCCAGCAGCTTTCTCCCAGTGAACACCGGGGAGCTGTTTTTT.

The CDR3 DNA reads TGTGCCAGCAGTGGGGCGGTATGGACTGAAGCTTTCTTT. This translates into CASSGAVWTEAFF. V is TRBV6-5 and J is TRBJ1-1; D might be TRBD1 (5 bases). The germline V gene encodes CDR1 MNHEY and CDR2 SVGAGI. The CDR3 sequence is 13 residues long. V lost 5 bases, J lost 5 bases, and 12 bases lay in between.

The rearrangement joins TRBV7-2 to TRBJ1-1, with 8 nucleotides matching TRBD1. The CDR3 covers 12 residues. CDR1 is SGHTA, CDR2 FQGNSA, per germline. V lost 3 bases and J lost 12; bases outside the gene matches: 6. As DNA, the CDR3 is TGTGCCAGCAGCTTGGACAGGGCGGTGACTTTCTTT. Protein product: CASSLDRAVTFF.

This chain joins TRBV6-6 and TRBJ2-7, with D possibly matching TRBD2 (5 bases). V gave up 8 bases and J gave up 3 bases, with 11 bases separating them. From germline, CDR1 is MNHNY and CDR2 SVGAGI (reference sequence). This CDR3 contains 12 residues. CDR3 DNA sequence: TGTGCCAGCTTAGGGAGTGGCTACGAGCAGTACTTC. Its protein is CASLGSGYEQYF.

The CDR3 here is CASSVAGQEGIEQFF. The CDR3 bases are TGTGCCAGCAGCGTAGCGGGACAGGAGGGAATTGAGCAGTTCTTC. The chain couples TRBV9 to TRBJ2-1; TRBD1 matches 8 bases. CDR1 is SGDLS and CDR2 is YYNGEE in the germline V gene. Losses at the gene ends were 0 bases for V and 9 bases for J; bases not matched to a gene: 8. The CDR3 has 15 residues.

The chain is built from TRBV9 and TRBJ1-2, with 9 positions matching TRBD1. Germline V gene sequence: CDR1 SGDLS, CDR2 YYNGEE. This CDR3 contains 15 residues. Trimming cost V 4 bases and J 1 base; bases outside gene matches: 5. CDR3 sequence (DNA): TGTGCCAGCAGCCCACGGACAGGGGTTAACTATGGCTACACCTTC. Translated, it gives CASSPRTGVNYGYTF.